The entry that follows covers one T cell receptor (beta chain) sequence. What it binds is not known. These data belong to a study of T cells in Graves' hyperthyroidism and ophthalmopathy. Regarding the study as a whole: Ophthalmopathy onset followed model prediction by a median about seven months.

Clinical symptoms, serum thyroxine, TRAb, thyroid ultrasound and orbital computed tomography informed diagnoses. Germline V gene sequence: CDR1 DFQATT, CDR2 SNEGSKA (reference sequence). The CDR3 contains 13 residues. RNA transcripts provided the source from which TCR beta CDR3 regions were amplified. In the first-round RT-PCR of the TCR CDR3, the HTBI primer set was used. TCRdb itself ran the multiplex PCR reads through MiXCR, one entry per CDR3 protein. The table shows over 500,000 distinct CDR3 sequences, with over 35% occurring only once. The TCR sequence derives from an adult woman with Graves' disease, either hyperthyroidism or ophthalmopathy (not recorded which). The J gene is TRBJ1-4, the V gene TRBV20-1; the match to TRBD2 covers 11 bases. The last part of the DNA fits TRBJ2-3 better; the J call may be wrong. The sequenced sample was peripheral blood or thyroid tissue (not recorded which). The CDR3, as DNA: TGCAGCGCCTCGACTAGCGGGAAGGATACGCAGTATTTT. Translating it yields CSASTSGKDTQYF.